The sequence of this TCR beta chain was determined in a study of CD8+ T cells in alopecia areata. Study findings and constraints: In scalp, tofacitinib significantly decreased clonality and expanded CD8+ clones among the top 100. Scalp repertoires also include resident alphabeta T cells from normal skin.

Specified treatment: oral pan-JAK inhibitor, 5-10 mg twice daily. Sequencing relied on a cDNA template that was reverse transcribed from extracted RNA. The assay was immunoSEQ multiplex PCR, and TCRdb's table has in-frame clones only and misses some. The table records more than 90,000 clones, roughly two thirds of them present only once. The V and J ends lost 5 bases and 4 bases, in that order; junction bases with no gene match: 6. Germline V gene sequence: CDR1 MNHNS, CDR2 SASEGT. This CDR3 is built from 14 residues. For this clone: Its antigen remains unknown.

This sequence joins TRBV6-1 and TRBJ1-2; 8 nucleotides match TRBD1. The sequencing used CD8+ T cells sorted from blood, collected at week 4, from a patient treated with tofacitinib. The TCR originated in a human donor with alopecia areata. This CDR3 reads CASSTGQGLYGYTF. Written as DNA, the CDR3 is TGTGCCAGCAGTACCGGACAGGGACTCTATGGCTACACCTTC.